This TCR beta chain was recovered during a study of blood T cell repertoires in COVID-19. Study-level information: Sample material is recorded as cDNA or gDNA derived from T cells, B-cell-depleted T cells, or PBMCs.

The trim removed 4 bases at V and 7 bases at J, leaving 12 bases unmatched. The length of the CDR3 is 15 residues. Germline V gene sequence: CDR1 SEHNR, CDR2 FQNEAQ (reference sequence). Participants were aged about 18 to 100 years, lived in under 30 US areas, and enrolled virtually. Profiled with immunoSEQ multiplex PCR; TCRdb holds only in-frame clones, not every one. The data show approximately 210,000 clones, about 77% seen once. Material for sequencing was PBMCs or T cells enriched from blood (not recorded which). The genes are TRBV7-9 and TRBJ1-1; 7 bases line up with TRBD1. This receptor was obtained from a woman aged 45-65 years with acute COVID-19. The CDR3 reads CASSSDTDRVDEAFF. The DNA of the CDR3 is TGTGCCAGCAGCTCCGACACCGACAGGGTTGATGAAGCTTTCTTT.